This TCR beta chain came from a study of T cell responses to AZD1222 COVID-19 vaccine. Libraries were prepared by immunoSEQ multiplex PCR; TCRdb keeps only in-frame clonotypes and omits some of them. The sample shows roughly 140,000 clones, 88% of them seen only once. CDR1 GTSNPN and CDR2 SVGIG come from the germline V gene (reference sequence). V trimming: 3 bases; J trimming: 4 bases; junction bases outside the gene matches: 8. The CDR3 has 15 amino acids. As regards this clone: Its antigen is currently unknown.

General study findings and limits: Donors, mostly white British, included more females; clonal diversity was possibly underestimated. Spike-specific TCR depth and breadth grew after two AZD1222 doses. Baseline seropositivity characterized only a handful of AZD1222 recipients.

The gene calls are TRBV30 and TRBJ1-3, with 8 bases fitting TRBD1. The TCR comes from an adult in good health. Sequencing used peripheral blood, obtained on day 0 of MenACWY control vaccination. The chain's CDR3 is CAWSGGQGIGNTIYF. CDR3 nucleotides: TGTGCCTGGAGCGGAGGACAGGGCATCGGAAACACCATATATTTT.